This TCR beta chain was retrieved from a study of cytomegalovirus exposure and HLA in healthy donors. General study findings and limits: The likely origin of a cluster of highly shared sequence variants was a sequencing artifact.

The PCR used 60 Vbeta and 13 Jbeta primers. Assay used: immunoSEQ multiplex PCR; TCRdb lists only in-frame clones, some missing. This table holds about 160,000 clones, approximately 80% found once. Regarding this clone: No antigen is known for it.

Unmatched junction bases numbered 7, after V lost 2 bases and J lost 7 bases. The CDR3 consists of 15 residues. From germline, CDR1 is SSHAT and CDR2 FNYEAQ (reference sequence). Sequenced: PBMCs. This TCR derives from a man aged 18 to 29 in good health and CMV-seropositive. The chain has TRBV7-7 and TRBJ2-2; 7 bases agree with TRBD2. The CDR3 DNA is TGTGCCAGCAGCTTACTGGCGGGAGAGTTCGGGGAGCTGTTTTTT. Protein: CASSLLAGEFGELFF.